The sequence of this T cell receptor (beta chain) was determined in a study of technical replicates of blood from several donors. This CDR3 has 17 residues. Trimming removed 4 bases at V and 5 bases at J, with 24 bases between. Germline V gives CDR1 SGHRS, CDR2 YFSETQ. This table comes from immunoSEQ multiplex PCR, and its TCRdb copy is limited to in-frame clones, with some not included. The sample yields about 82,000 clones, roughly 95% seen once. Sequenced input: T cells isolated from PBMCs. The V call is TRBV5-1, the J call TRBJ1-2; tentatively, D is TRBD1 (6 bases). The source is a human donor in good health. In DNA, the CDR3 is TGCGCCAGCAGCCCAAGGGGGACATTAGCGTATTCGTATGGCTACACCTTC. Its translation: CASSPRGTLAYSYGYTF.